This T cell receptor (beta chain) was profiled in a study of PD-1 blockade in classical Hodgkin lymphoma. As to time point: cycle 4 day 1 (C4D1), after more than five weeks of nivolumab. Relapses following autologous stem cell transplantation were seen in all patients, with brentuximab vedotin exposure varying. In the case of this clone: Its target is not known.

The protocol was immunoSEQ multiplex PCR, while the TCRdb copy is restricted to in-frame clones and leaves out a portion. The sample records about 25,000 clones, around 84% being singletons. General study points: Exclusion covered patients beginning nivolumab under 1 year post-ASCT.

This CDR3 has 14 residues. Per germline, CDR1 SGHRS and CDR2 YFSETQ. The germline V and J ends were trimmed by 4 bases and 2 bases, with 11 bases remaining between them. This sequence originates from a human donor with classical Hodgkin lymphoma. Material: peripheral blood mononuclear cells (PBMCs), obtained before the fourth cycle of nivolumab. The rearrangement joins TRBV5-1 to TRBJ2-3; D is perhaps TRBD1 or TRBD2 (5 bases each). CDR3 sequence reads: CASSPGTPTDTQYF. In nucleotides, the CDR3 is TGCGCCAGCAGCCCCGGGACCCCCACAGATACGCAGTATTTT.